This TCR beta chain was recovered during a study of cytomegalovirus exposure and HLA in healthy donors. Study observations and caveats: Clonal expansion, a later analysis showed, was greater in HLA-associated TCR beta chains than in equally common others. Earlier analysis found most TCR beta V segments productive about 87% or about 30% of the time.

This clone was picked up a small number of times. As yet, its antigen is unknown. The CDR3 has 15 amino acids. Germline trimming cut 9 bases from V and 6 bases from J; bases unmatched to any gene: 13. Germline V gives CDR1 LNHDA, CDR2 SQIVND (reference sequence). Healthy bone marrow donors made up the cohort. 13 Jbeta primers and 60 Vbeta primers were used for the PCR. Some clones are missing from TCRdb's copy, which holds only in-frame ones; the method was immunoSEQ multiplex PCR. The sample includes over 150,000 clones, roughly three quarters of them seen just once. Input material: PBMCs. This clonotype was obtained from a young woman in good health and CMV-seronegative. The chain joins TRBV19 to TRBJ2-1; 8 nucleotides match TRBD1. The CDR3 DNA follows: TGTGCCAGCGAAAGCAGGGGGCTGACAGGCAATGAGCAGTTCTTC. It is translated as CASESRGLTGNEQFF.